The clone carrying this T cell receptor beta chain has ten or more counts. The germline V gene has CDR1 MNHEY and CDR2 SVGEGT. There are 15 residues in the CDR3. The germline V and J ends were trimmed by 4 bases and 7 bases, with 17 bases remaining between them. Amplification of TCR alpha and beta CDR3 regions from RNA used iRepertoire nested multiplex PCR. TCRdb called the multiplex PCR reads again in MiXCR, with one record for every CDR3 protein. The repertoire consists of about 89,000 distinct CDR3 sequences, with around a quarter occurring once and the leading ten covering approximately 6.7%. These data originate in a study of glioma-infiltrating T cells.

Sequences were obtained from glioma tissue, nonneoplastic brain tissue, or PBMCs (not recorded which). The rearrangement links TRBV6-2 or TRBV6-3 to TRBJ2-1; weak D call: TRBD1 (6 bases). The source is a human donor with low-grade glioma or glioblastoma, undergoing nonglioma brain surgery, or in good health (not recorded which). CDR3 coding DNA: TGTGCCAGCAGTTTTAGGGGGTTGGAAAAAAATGAGCAGTTCTTC. Translated: CASSFRGLEKNEQFF.